The T cell receptor beta chain described here comes from a study of shared clonotypes between healthy human individuals. Study-wide results and limits: Sorted-subset samples were not fully sequenced, rarefaction indicated. It was the non-shared clonotypes that had lower generation probabilities than clonotypes shared by all four donors.

A remark on this clone: Its specificity is unknown.

Each sample came from a Caucasian adult donor living in Nashville, Tennessee. CDR3 size: 13 residues. V lost 3 bases, J lost 3 bases, and 8 bases lay in between. Germline CDR1 SGHTA, CDR2 FQGTGA. Produced via immunoSEQ multiplex PCR; TCRdb's table is partial and in-frame only. The table has over a million clones, around 98% seen once. Specimen: naive CD4+ T cells sorted from blood. Noted subset: CD45RA+ positively selected. The V and J genes are TRBV7-3 and TRBJ2-5; D uncertain. This clonotype was sampled from a young man in good health. CDR3 DNA: TGTGCCAGCAGCTTGTTTAAGGAAGAGACCCAGTACTTC. Its translation: CASSLFKEETQYF.